This T cell receptor beta chain was sequenced for a study of control samples from healthy donors and cancer patients. Measured with immunoSEQ multiplex PCR; TCRdb has only the in-frame clones, and not every one. In the table there are 150,000 to 200,000 clones, around 87% of which are singletons. In germline, CDR1 is MGHRA, CDR2 YSYEKL. V lost 1 base to trimming and J lost 7 bases; unmatched junction nucleotides: 9. The CDR3 extends over 15 amino acids. Sequenced sample: blood. The chain links TRBV4-1 to TRBJ1-2; 7 bases are a match to TRBD1. The receptor was isolated from a woman between 50 and 59 years old in good health. This CDR3 reads CASSQGPTGMGGYTF. In DNA, the CDR3 is TGCGCCAGCAGCCAAGGACCGACAGGGATGGGTGGCTACACCTTC.